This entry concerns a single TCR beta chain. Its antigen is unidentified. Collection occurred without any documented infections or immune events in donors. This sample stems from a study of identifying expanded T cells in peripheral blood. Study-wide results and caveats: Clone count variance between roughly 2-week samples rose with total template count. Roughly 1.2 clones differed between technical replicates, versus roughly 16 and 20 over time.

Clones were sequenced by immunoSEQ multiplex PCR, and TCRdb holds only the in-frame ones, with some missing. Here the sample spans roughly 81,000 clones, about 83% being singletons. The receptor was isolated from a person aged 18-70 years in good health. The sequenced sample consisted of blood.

The CDR3 here is CASRRSGGAGDTQYF. The CDR3, as DNA: TGTGCCAGTAGGCGAAGCGGGGGAGCGGGGGATACGCAGTATTTT. The V call is TRBV19, the J call TRBJ2-3; 8 bases match TRBD2. The trim removed 6 bases at V and 6 bases at J, leaving 11 bases unmatched. The CDR3 sequence is 15 residues long. Germline V gene data show CDR1 as LNHDA and CDR2 as SQIVND (reference sequence).